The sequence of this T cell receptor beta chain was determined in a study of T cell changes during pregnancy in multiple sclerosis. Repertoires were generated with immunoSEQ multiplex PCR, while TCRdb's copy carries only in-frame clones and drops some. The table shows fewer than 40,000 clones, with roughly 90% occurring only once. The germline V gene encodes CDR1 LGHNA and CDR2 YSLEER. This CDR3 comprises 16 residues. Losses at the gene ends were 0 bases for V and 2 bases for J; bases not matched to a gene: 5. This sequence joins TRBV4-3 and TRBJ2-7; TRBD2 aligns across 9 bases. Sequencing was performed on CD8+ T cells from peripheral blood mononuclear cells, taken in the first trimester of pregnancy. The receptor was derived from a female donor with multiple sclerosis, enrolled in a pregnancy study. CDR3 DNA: TGCGCCAGCAGCCAAGATCCCGGCGGGAGGGCCTACGAGCAGTACTTC. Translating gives CASSQDPGGRAYEQYF.